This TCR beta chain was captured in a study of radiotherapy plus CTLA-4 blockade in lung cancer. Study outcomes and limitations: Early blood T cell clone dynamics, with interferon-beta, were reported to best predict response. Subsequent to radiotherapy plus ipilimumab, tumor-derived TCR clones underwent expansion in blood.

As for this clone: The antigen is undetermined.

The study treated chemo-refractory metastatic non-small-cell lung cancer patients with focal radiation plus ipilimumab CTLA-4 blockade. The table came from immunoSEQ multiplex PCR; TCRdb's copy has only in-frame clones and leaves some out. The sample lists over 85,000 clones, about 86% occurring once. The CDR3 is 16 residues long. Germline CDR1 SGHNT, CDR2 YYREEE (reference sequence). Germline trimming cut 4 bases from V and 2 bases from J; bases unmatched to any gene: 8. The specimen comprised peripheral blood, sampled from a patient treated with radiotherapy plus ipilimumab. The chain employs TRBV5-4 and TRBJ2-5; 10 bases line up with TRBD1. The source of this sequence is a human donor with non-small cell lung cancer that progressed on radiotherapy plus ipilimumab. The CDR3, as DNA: TGTGCCAGCAGCCCGTGGACAGGGGGATTACAAGAGACCCAGTACTTC. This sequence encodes CASSPWTGGLQETQYF.